Listed here are 5 T cell receptor beta chains from one sample, sequenced in a study of response to subunit inactivated influenza vaccine. TCRdb used MiXCR to reprocess the RT-PCR reads, holding one entry per CDR3 protein. This table holds about 570,000 distinct CDR3 sequences, 10% to 12% found once. The same sample was also used in a study of T cells expressing NK-cell markers. As that report states: As the method of synthesis, 5'RACE template switching with UMIs yielded TCR beta cDNA.

The material was PBMCs from blood, obtained on the day of vaccination. The receptors stem from a man between 45 and 60 years old who received an inactivated influenza vaccine.

This clonotype has at least ten counts. This chain uses TRBV5-1 with TRBJ2-1; D unclear. The V end lost 1 base, the J end lost 6 bases, and 5 bases lay between the germline ends. The CDR3 contains 12 residues. CDR1 and CDR2 from the germline V gene are SGHRS and YFSETQ. The CDR3 loop is CASSLNRNEQFF. The CDR3 DNA is TGCGCCAGCAGCTTGAACCGCAATGAGCAGTTCTTC.

This clonotype was counted ten times or more. V gene TRBV29-1 combines with J gene TRBJ2-3; 13 bases line up with TRBD2. The CDR3 extends over 14 amino acids. The trim removed 5 bases at V and 7 bases at J, leaving 6 bases unmatched. The germline V gene encodes CDR1 SQVTM and CDR2 ANQGSEA. The CDR3 here is CSVRRTSGSNTQYF. For the CDR3, the DNA is TGCAGCGTTCGAAGGACTAGCGGGAGTAATACGCAGTATTTT.

This clonotype was counted a few times. The rearrangement joins TRBV5-5 to TRBJ1-2, with D perhaps TRBD1 (5 bases). The CDR3 has 14 residues. Germline V gene sequence: CDR1 SGHKS, CDR2 YYEKEE (reference sequence). V was trimmed by 0 bases and J by 7 bases, leaving 13 bases between them. The CDR3 loop reads CASSLVADTVGYTF. DNA of the CDR3: TGTGCCAGCAGCTTGGTAGCGGACACAGTTGGCTACACCTTC.

This clonotype was detected a few times. The V gene is TRBV21-1, the J gene TRBJ2-7; the table's D call TRBD1 went unverified against the DNA. TRBV21-1 is marked as a pseudogene. The CDR3 sequence is 15 residues long. Written as DNA, the CDR3 is TGTGCCAGCAGGACCTCAGGGGGACGCACATCCGAGCAGTACTTC. This translates into CASRTSGGRTSEQYF.

The V call is TRBV28, the J call TRBJ2-1, with D uncertain. The V gene lost 6 bases and the J gene lost 8 bases, with 14 bases spanning the gap. CDR3 size: 13 residues. The V gene's germline CDR1 is MDHEN and CDR2 SYDVKM. The CDR3 bases are TGTGCCAGCAGAAAAATCAGTGGGGATGAGCAGTTCTTC. Protein product: CASRKISGDEQFF.